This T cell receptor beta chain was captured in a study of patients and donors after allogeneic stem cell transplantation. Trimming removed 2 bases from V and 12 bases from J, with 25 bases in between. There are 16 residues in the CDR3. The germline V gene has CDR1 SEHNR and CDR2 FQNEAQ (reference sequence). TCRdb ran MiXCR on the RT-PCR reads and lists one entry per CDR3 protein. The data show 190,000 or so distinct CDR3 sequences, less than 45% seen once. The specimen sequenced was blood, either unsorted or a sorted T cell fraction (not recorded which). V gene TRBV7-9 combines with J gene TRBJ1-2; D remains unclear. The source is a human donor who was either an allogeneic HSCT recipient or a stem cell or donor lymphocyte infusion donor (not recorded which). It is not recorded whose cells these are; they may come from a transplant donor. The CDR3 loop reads CASSLTKYERRPLHTF. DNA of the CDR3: TGTGCCAGCAGCTTAACTAAGTACGAACGGCGTCCATTACACACCTTC.